The present T cell receptor beta chain was sequenced within a study of radiation and T cells in renal cell carcinoma. Study overall: Nephrectomy followed 15 Gy stereotactic body radiation by 4 weeks. Study outcomes and limitations: Without pretreatment biopsies, baseline tumor clonotype presence was undetermined.

Regarding time point: baseline pretreatment blood. As for treatment: 15 Gy SBRT to primary tumor, nephrectomy 4 weeks later. Here immunoSEQ multiplex PCR was the method, and the copy in TCRdb shows in-frame clones only, minus some. The sample has roughly 100,000 clones; about 86% are singletons. V was trimmed by 0 bases and J by 2 bases, leaving 24 bases between them. CDR1 is MGHRA and CDR2 is YSYEKL in the germline V gene. The CDR3 sequence is 20 residues long. The sample holds one count of this clone. Its antigen is still unknown. The sequenced sample was blood, obtained from a patient whose treatment included radiotherapy and nephrectomy. V and J are TRBV4-1 and TRBJ2-3; D may be TRBD1 (5 bases). The receptor's source is a man between 50 and 59 years old with renal cell carcinoma. The CDR3 loop is CASSQDRLGREGWDTDTQYF. CDR3 sequence (DNA): TGCGCCAGCAGCCAAGATAGGCTCGGCAGGGAAGGTTGGGACACAGATACGCAGTATTTT.